One sample yielded the 20 T cell receptor beta chains listed below, sequenced in a study of blood T cell repertoires in COVID-19. Only in-frame clones appear in the TCRdb table, and some are missing; sequencing was by immunoSEQ multiplex PCR. The repertoire has some 290,000 clones, 85% to 90% of them found once; the top ten carry roughly a tenth. Sequencing was performed on PBMCs or T cells enriched from blood (not recorded which). Receptor source: a woman aged 25 to 39 who had recovered from COVID-19.

The chain uses TRBV28 and TRBJ2-7, with D unresolved. Trimming pared 0 bases from V and 3 bases from J, leaving 6 bases between. The germline CDR1 and CDR2 sequences are MDHEN and SYDVKM. This CDR3 comprises 13 residues. The CDR3 is CASSLWGSYEQYF. The CDR3 DNA sequence: TGTGCCAGCAGTTTATGGGGCAGCTACGAGCAGTACTTC.

Only a few counts were recorded for this clone. V is TRBV6-5 and J is TRBJ2-5; D is ambiguous. Germline values: CDR1 MNHEY, CDR2 SVGAGI. V was trimmed by 6 bases and J by 2 bases, leaving 16 bases between them. This CDR3 comprises 15 residues. The CDR3 DNA reads as TGTGCCAGCAGCCCGGTCTTCACTGTACAAGAGACCCAGTACTTC. This gives the protein CASSPVFTVQETQYF.

V is TRBV30 and J is TRBJ1-2; no clear D gene. CDR3 length equals 15 residues. V lost 1 base, J lost 4 bases, and 16 bases lay in between. The germline CDR1 and CDR2 sequences are GTSNPN and SVGIG (reference sequence). This CDR3 is CAWSARISTAYGYTF. Here the CDR3 DNA reads TGTGCCTGGAGTGCCCGAATTTCCACAGCCTATGGCTACACCTTC. The whole variable domain, filled in from reference TRBV30 and TRBJ1-2, reads SQTIHQWPATLVQPVGSPLSLECTVEGTSNPNLYWYRQAAGRGLQLLFYSVGIGQISSEVPQNLSASRPQDRQFILSSKKLLLSDSGFYLCAWSARISTAYGYTFGSGTRLTVV.

CDR3 coding DNA: TGTGCCAGCAGTTCCTCGGACTGGAGATATAGGGGCTACACCTTC. Its protein product is CASSSSDWRYRGYTF. The chain links TRBV27 to TRBJ1-2; no clear D gene. The germline V gene encodes CDR1 MNHEY and CDR2 SMNVEV (reference sequence). The CDR3 length is 15 residues. Trimming took off 4 bases at V and 8 bases at J, with 20 bases between the two ends.

The chain recombines TRBV10-2 with TRBJ1-6; D gene ambiguous. The ends were cut back, 0 bases at V and 6 bases at J, with 9 bases in the middle. Germline assignment: CDR1 WSHSY and CDR2 SAAADI. This CDR3 has 15 amino acids. The CDR3 here is CASSESERLNSPLHF. The CDR3, as DNA: TGCGCCAGCAGTGAGTCGGAGAGACTTAATTCACCCCTCCACTTT.

The chain employs TRBV10-3 and TRBJ1-4; TRBD1 matches at 9 bases. Germline assignment: CDR1 ENHRY and CDR2 SYGVKD. The V gene end was trimmed by 5 bases and the J gene end by 6 bases; junction bases not matched to a gene: 1. The CDR3 sequence is 13 residues long. The CDR3 DNA reads as TGTGCCATCAGTACAGGGGGCGATGAAAAACTGTTTTTT. Encoded protein: CAISTGGDEKLFF.

The chain has TRBV19 and TRBJ1-1; D is undetermined. Germline V CDR1 and CDR2: LNHDA, SQIVND (reference sequence). Trimming took 10 bases from V and 0 from J, leaving 12 bases between them. The CDR3 spans 13 residues. For the CDR3, the DNA is TGTGCCACCCGCCCAGTGATGAACACTGAAGCTTTCTTT. Amino acids: CATRPVMNTEAFF.

In regard to this clone: Here the CDR3 omits its conserved ending phenylalanine or tryptophan, so a read error is the likely source. It is unclear where the CDR3 begins or ends on the DNA, so no DNA is shown, and the CDR3 is as TCRdb lists it. CDR3: CASSQPPGHGKTL. This sequence joins TRBV3-1 (or the pseudogene TRBV3-2) and TRBJ1-2; the D call in the table, TRBD1, was not verified against the DNA. The CDR3 length is 13 residues, termini included. Germline-derived CDR1 and CDR2 are LGHDT and YNNKEL (reference sequence).

The chain is built from TRBV30 and TRBJ1-1; TRBD1 might be the D (6 bases). V lost 1 base to trimming and J lost 2 bases, with 11 bases between them. Germline V lookup: CDR1 GTSNPN, CDR2 SVGIG (reference sequence). The CDR3 length is 14 residues. CDR3 DNA: TGTGCCTGGAGTGCCGACAGGTTAAACACTGAAGCTTTCTTT. Translating it yields CAWSADRLNTEAFF.

This CDR3 reads CASTTPRGSEQYF. CDR3 DNA: TGTGCCAGCACAACCCCTAGGGGGTCGGAGCAGTACTTC. The rearrangement joins TRBV27 to TRBJ2-7; a weak D match, TRBD1 (6 bases). The ends were cut back, 7 bases at V and 7 bases at J, with 17 bases in the middle. The V gene's germline CDR1 is MNHEY and CDR2 SMNVEV (reference sequence). The CDR3 totals 13 residues.

The chain combines TRBV10-3 with TRBJ1-1; 9 bases agree with TRBD1. Trimming cost V 2 bases and J 1 base; bases outside gene matches: 5. The CDR3 contains 16 residues. CDR1 is ENHRY and CDR2 is SYGVKD in the germline V gene. The CDR3 coding sequence is TGTGCCATCAGTGAGCAGTTGGGACAGGGGAACACTGAAGCTTTCTTT. It is translated as CAISEQLGQGNTEAFF.

The chain links TRBV5-4 to TRBJ2-1; D possibly corresponds to TRBD2 (6 bases). V lost 0 bases to trimming and J lost 1 base, with 8 bases between them. Looked up from germline, CDR1 is SGHNT and CDR2 is YYREEE (reference sequence). The CDR3 runs 15 residues. CDR3 nucleotides: TGTGCCAGCAGCTTGGCGGGGGTATCCTACAATGAGCAGTTCTTC. Translation: CASSLAGVSYNEQFF. The complete variable domain, with remaining parts taken from reference TRBV5-4 and TRBJ2-1, reads ETGVTQSPTHLIKTRGQQVTLRCSSQSGHNTVSWYQQALGQGPQFIFQYYREEENGRGNFPPRFSGLQFPNYSSELNVNALELDDSALYLCASSLAGVSYNEQFFGPGTRLTVL.

V and J are TRBV5-4 and TRBJ2-7; 10 bases match TRBD2. The CDR3 is 15 amino acids. Germline loops: CDR1 SGHNT, CDR2 YYREEE (reference sequence). V lost 2 bases to trimming and J lost 3 bases; unmatched junction nucleotides: 5. The CDR3 DNA is TGTGCCAGCAGCTTTGGACTAGCGGACGTCTACGAGCAGTACTTC. It codes for CASSFGLADVYEQYF. Full variable domain (remainder filled in from reference TRBV5-4 and TRBJ2-7): ETGVTQSPTHLIKTRGQQVTLRCSSQSGHNTVSWYQQALGQGPQFIFQYYREEENGRGNFPPRFSGLQFPNYSSELNVNALELDDSALYLCASSFGLADVYEQYFGPGTRLTVT.

V gene TRBV6-5 combines with J gene TRBJ2-7; the match to TRBD1 covers 9 bases. Unmatched junction bases numbered 10, after V lost 6 bases and J lost 4 bases. Germline values: CDR1 MNHEY, CDR2 SVGAGI. CDR3 size: 15 residues. In nucleotides, the CDR3 is TGTGCCAGCAGGACCCCGGGACAGGGTACTTACGAGCAGTACTTC. Protein product: CASRTPGQGTYEQYF.

The V call is TRBV6-5, the J call TRBJ1-6, with D tentatively TRBD1 (5 bases). The CDR3 sequence is 15 residues long. Germline CDR1 is MNHEY and CDR2 is SVGAGI. Deletions cut 7 bases from V and 11 bases from J, with 21 bases between. CDR3 protein: CASTYSPGTYAPLHF. CDR3 sequence (DNA): TGTGCCAGCACCTACTCCCCGGGGACTTACGCACCCCTCCACTTT.

DNA of the CDR3: TGTGCCACCAGTGTGGGGGCCGCCGACTCTGCTCTATCCACAGATACGCAGTATTTT. Translation: CATSVGAADSALSTDTQYF. The rearrangement links TRBV24-1 to TRBJ2-3, with a weak D call TRBD1 (6 bases). Germline CDR1 and CDR2: KGHDR and SFDVKD. The CDR3 consists of 19 residues. V gave up 5 bases and J gave up 2 bases, with 25 bases separating them.

The chain carries TRBV5-6 and TRBJ2-7; no clear D gene. V was shortened by 4 bases and J by 7 bases, with 15 bases between the two germline ends. Germline CDR1 SGHDT, CDR2 YYEEEE. CDR3 length: 13 amino acids. CDR3 nucleotide sequence: TGTGCCAGCAGCCTAACCAGACCCGGGGAGCAGTACTTC. Protein product: CASSLTRPGEQYF.

This chain links TRBV7-9 with TRBJ1-2; D not resolved. Germline V gives CDR1 SEHNR, CDR2 FQNEAQ (reference sequence). The CDR3 is 18 amino acids. Trimming pared 4 bases from V and 5 bases from J, leaving 26 bases between. This chain's CDR3 is CASSSINPGLEGRYGYTF. The DNA of the CDR3 is TGTGCCAGCAGCTCAATAAACCCGGGTTTGGAGGGTCGGTATGGCTACACCTTC.

The V and J genes are TRBV5-1 and TRBJ1-3; 7 nucleotides align to TRBD1. The V segment lost 4 bases and the J segment 0 bases; nucleotides outside the gene matches: 7. The germline gives CDR1 SGHRS, CDR2 YFSETQ. This CDR3 comprises 16 residues. The CDR3: CASSQQGLSSGNTIYF. The DNA for the CDR3 is TGCGCCAGCAGCCAACAGGGGCTTAGCTCTGGAAACACCATATATTTT.

The rearrangement links TRBV5-1 to TRBJ2-1; 13 bases fit TRBD2. Trimming took 0 bases from V and 0 from J; bases not matched to a gene: 3. The germline CDR1 and CDR2 sequences are SGHRS and YFSETQ. CDR3 length: 18 residues. CDR3 in DNA: TGCGCCAGCAGCTTGGGACTAGCGGGAGGCACCTCCTACAATGAGCAGTTCTTC. It specifies CASSLGLAGGTSYNEQFF.